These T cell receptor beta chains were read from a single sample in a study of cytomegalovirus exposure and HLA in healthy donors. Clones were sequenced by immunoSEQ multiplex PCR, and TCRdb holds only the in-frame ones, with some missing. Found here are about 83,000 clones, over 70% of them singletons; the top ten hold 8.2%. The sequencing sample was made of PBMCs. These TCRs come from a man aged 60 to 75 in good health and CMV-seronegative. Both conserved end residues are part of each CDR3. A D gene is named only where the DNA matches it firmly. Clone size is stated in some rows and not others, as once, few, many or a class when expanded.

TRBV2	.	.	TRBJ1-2	CASSELAYYGYTF	TGTGCCAGCAGTGAGTTAGCATATTATGGCTACACCTTC
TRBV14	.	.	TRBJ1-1	CASSFQTEAFF	TGTGCCAGCAGTTTTCAGACTGAAGCTTTCTTT
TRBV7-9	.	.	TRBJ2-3	CASSLLEEGGDTQYF	TGTGCCAGCAGCTTACTGGAGGAGGGGGGGGATACGCAGTATTTT
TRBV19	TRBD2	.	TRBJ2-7	CASSIGLAEPYEQYF	TGTGCCAGTAGTATAGGGCTAGCGGAGCCCTACGAGCAGTACTTC
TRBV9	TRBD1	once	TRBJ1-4	CASSPTGANEKLFF	TGTGCCAGCAGCCCGACAGGGGCGAATGAAAAACTGTTTTTT
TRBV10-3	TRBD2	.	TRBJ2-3	CAISGEREGGDTQYF	TGTGCCATCAGTGGAGAGCGGGAGGGAGGAGATACGCAGTATTTT
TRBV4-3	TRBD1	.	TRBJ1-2	CASSQFTGGSGSYTF	TGCGCCAGCAGCCAATTCACAGGGGGATCTGGCAGCTACACCTTC
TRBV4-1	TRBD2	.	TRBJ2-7	CASSQDGAGDGYEQYF	TGCGCCAGCAGCCAAGATGGAGCGGGAGATGGGTACGAGCAGTACTTC
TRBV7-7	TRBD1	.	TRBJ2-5	CASSLDRGSETQYF	TGTGCCAGCAGCTTGGACAGGGGGTCAGAGACCCAGTACTTC
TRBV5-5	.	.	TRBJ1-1	CASGGAFMNTEAFF	TGTGCCAGCGGGGGGGCTTTCATGAACACTGAAGCTTTCTTT
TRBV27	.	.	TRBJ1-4	CASSFGAGLYEKLFF	TGTGCCAGCAGTTTTGGGGCCGGACTATATGAAAAACTGTTTTTT
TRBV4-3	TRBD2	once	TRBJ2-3	CASSQKGLAGWSDTQYF	TGCGCCAGCAGCCAAAAAGGACTAGCGGGGTGGTCAGATACGCAGTATTTT
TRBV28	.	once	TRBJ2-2	CASRPGEAGELFF	TGTGCCAGCAGGCCAGGGGAAGCCGGGGAGCTGTTTTTT
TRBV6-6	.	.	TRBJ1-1	CASTRRVGEAFF	TGTGCCAGTACTCGTCGGGTGGGTGAAGCTTTCTTT
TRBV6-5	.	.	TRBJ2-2	CASNRDTGTGELFF	TGTGCCAGCAACCGGGACACGGGAACCGGGGAGCTGTTTTTT
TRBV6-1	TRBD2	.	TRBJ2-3	CASSEISSGDTQYF	TGTGCCAGCAGTGAAATTTCTAGCGGAGATACGCAGTATTTT
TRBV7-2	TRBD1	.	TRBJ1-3	CASSFSGGSGTIYF	TGTGCCAGCAGCTTTTCAGGGGGCTCGGGCACCATATATTTT
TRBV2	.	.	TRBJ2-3	CASSERGSDTQYF	TGTGCCAGCAGTGAGCGAGGGTCAGATACGCAGTATTTT
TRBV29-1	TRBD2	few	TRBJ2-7	CSAKTGLAGSEQYF	TGCAGCGCCAAAACGGGACTAGCGGGTTCCGAGCAGTACTTC
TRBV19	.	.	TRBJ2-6	CASGQIFSGANVLTF	TGTGCCAGTGGACAGATCTTCTCTGGGGCCAACGTCCTGACTTTC
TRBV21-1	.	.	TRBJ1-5	CASRRLGPRHHSNQPQHF	TGTGCCAGCAGGCGATTGGGTCCGAGACATCATAGCAATCAGCCCCAGCATTTT
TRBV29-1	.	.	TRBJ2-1	CSASIPSNEQFF	TGCAGCGCCTCCATTCCTAGCAATGAGCAGTTCTTC
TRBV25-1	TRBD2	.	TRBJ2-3	CASEDGRGTDTQYF	TGTGCCAGCGAAGACGGGAGGGGGACAGATACGCAGTATTTT
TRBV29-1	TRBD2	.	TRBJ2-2	CSVVAGAGGELFF	TGCAGCGTTGTAGCGGGGGCTGGCGGGGAGCTGTTTTTT
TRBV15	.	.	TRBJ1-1	CATSRDGQLNTEAFF	TGTGCCACCAGCAGAGATGGGCAGTTGAACACTGAAGCTTTCTTT
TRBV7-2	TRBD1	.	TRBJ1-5	CASSLGQGVEPQHF	TGTGCCAGCAGCTTAGGGCAGGGGGTTGAGCCCCAGCATTTT
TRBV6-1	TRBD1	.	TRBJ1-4	CASSGRQGVISEKLFF	TGTGCCAGCAGTGGAAGACAGGGGGTGATTTCGGAAAAACTGTTTTTT
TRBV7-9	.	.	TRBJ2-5	CASSLVARTGQETQYF	TGTGCCAGCAGCTTAGTTGCCAGGACTGGCCAAGAGACCCAGTACTTC
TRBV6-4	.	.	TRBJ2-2	CASSVETGSGELFF	TGTGCCAGCAGTGTCGAGACAGGTTCCGGGGAGCTGTTTTTT
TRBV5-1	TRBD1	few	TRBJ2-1	CASSAGTGPNNEQFF	TGCGCCAGCTCCGCCGGGACAGGCCCCAACAATGAGCAGTTCTTC
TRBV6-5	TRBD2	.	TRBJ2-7	CASSYARGAYEQYF	TGTGCCAGCAGTTACGCTCGGGGGGCCTACGAGCAGTACTTC
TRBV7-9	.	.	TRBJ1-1	CASSLGPGSTEAFF	TGTGCCAGCAGCTTAGGACCGGGGAGCACTGAAGCTTTCTTT
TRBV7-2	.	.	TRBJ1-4	CASSLAGAGSYEKLFF	TGTGCCAGCAGCTTAGCAGGTGCAGGGTCCTACGAAAAACTGTTTTTT
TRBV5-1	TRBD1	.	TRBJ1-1	CASSRGTGGRAEAFF	TGCGCCAGCAGCAGAGGGACAGGGGGTCGGGCTGAAGCTTTCTTT
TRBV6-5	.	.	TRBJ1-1	CASSRSLILNTEAFF	TGTGCCAGCAGCAGATCCTTGATATTGAACACTGAAGCTTTCTTT
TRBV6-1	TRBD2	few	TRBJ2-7	CASSGGGTYEQYF	TGTGCCAGCAGTGGGGGGGGGACCTACGAGCAGTACTTC
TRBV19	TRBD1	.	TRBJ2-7	CASSKRTGQGYHEQYF	TGTGCCAGTAGTAAACGGACCGGACAGGGGTACCACGAGCAGTACTTC
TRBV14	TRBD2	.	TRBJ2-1	CASSPGLVRPSEQFF	TGTGCCAGCAGCCCCGGACTAGTCCGGCCGAGTGAGCAGTTCTTC
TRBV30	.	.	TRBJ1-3	CAWRVLGGAGNTIYF	TGTGCCTGGAGGGTGCTCGGGGGGGCCGGAAACACCATATATTTT
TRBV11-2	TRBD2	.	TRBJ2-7	CASSLWSSGVYEQYF	TGTGCCAGCAGCTTATGGTCTAGCGGAGTCTACGAGCAGTACTTC
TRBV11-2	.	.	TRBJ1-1	CASSLGQANTEAFF	TGTGCCAGCAGCTTGGGGCAGGCGAACACTGAAGCTTTCTTT
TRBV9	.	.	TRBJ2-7	CASTRGSGGAYEQYF	TGTGCCAGCACCCGGGGGTCCGGGGGAGCCTACGAGCAGTACTTC